This record looks at one TCR beta chain sequence and its context. Its antigen remains undetermined. Per-base quality was not reported, and no clone a single base away is much larger than it. This record belongs to a study of technical replicates of blood from a handful of donors (dated by TCRdb to the late 2010s). Library generation was performed with the immunoSEQ multiplex PCR assay. This immuneACCESS table, as held by TCRdb, lists in-frame sequences with V and J called but not all clones. Of the missing ones, under half trace to an unresolved V gene in checked studies; the others have no known cause. The sample profile shows over 60,000 clones; roughly 91% of them were found once. About 5% of the sample lies in the top ten. V loses 0 bases of germline sequence and J loses 6 bases, and the interval between the two ends is 9 bases. From the cysteine up to the phenylalanine, the CDR3 has a length of 13 residues. Left in the record is the CDR3 DNA by itself, 39 bases read in frame from the first base. Taken from the germline V gene, the CDR1 and CDR2 loops are LGHNA and YNFKEQ.

The TCR sequence derives from a human donor in good health. Some clones in this sample may be carry-over from other donors' samples. The chain is encoded by TRBV4-2 joined to TRBJ2-7; the D gene is unclear. Sequenced sample: PBMCs. The DNA sequence is given as TGTGCCAGCAGCCAAGATAGCCCTGCCGAGCAGTACTTC. The resulting protein is CASSQDSPAEQYF.